This is a list of T cell receptor beta chains from one sample in a study of low-dose radiotherapy and immunotherapy resistance in tumors. TCRdb analysed the reads with MiXCR anew, one entry per CDR3 protein. The top ten hold about 13% of the sample, which has roughly 95,000 distinct CDR3 sequences, 20% to 25% seen once. Source: PBMCs, taken after low-dose radiotherapy plus immunotherapy. These receptors were taken from a female donor with ovarian cancer. Each CDR3 is given with its conserved first and last residue. A D gene is named only where the DNA matches it firmly. A clone size is listed for some rows: how often the clone was seen (once, few, many), or a class if it is expanded.

CDR3aa: CASSSGTPSYEQYF
CDR3nt: TGTGCCAGCAGTTCAGGGACACCCTCCTACGAGCAGTACTTC
d_gene: -
j_gene: TRBJ2-7
v_gene: TRBV12-3/TRBV12-4
abundance: many

CDR3aa: CASSPDDGHYEQYF
CDR3nt: TGCGCCAGCAGCCCCGACGACGGTCACTACGAGCAGTACTTC
d_gene: -
j_gene: TRBJ2-7
v_gene: TRBV5-1
abundance: many

CDR3aa: CASRWTGRDTDTQYF
CDR3nt: TGTGCCAGCAGGTGGACAGGGCGGGACACAGATACGCAGTATTTT
d_gene: TRBD1
j_gene: TRBJ2-3
v_gene: TRBV6-5
abundance: -

CDR3aa: CSAWDPGRNTEAFF
CDR3nt: TGCAGTGCTTGGGACCCGGGAAGGAACACTGAAGCTTTCTTT
d_gene: -
j_gene: TRBJ1-1
v_gene: TRBV20-1
abundance: -

CDR3aa: CAWSVRVGRAGGGQFF
CDR3nt: TGTGCCTGGAGTGTACGTGTCGGGAGGGCCGGGGGGGGGCAGTTCTTC
d_gene: TRBD2
j_gene: TRBJ2-1
v_gene: TRBV30
abundance: many

CDR3aa: CASSLDRGSYNSPLHF
CDR3nt: TGTGCCAGCAGCTTGGACAGAGGCTCCTATAATTCACCCCTCCACTTT
d_gene: -
j_gene: TRBJ1-6
v_gene: TRBV5-1
abundance: many

CDR3aa: CSATDRDFTDTQYF
CDR3nt: TGCAGTGCTACGGACAGGGATTTCACAGATACGCAGTATTTT
d_gene: TRBD1
j_gene: TRBJ2-3
v_gene: TRBV20-1
abundance: many

CDR3aa: CSVESVSAGGLTGTDTQYF
CDR3nt: TGCAGCGTTGAATCGGTTTCAGCGGGAGGGCTGACTGGCACAGATACGCAGTATTTT
d_gene: TRBD2
j_gene: TRBJ2-3
v_gene: TRBV29-1
abundance: many

CDR3aa: CAWSAGTAAYNSPLHF
CDR3nt: TGTGCCTGGAGTGCCGGGACAGCCGCCTATAATTCACCCCTCCACTTT
d_gene: TRBD1
j_gene: TRBJ1-6
v_gene: TRBV30
abundance: -

CDR3aa: CASSVEDYSNQPQHF
CDR3nt: TGTGCCAGCAGTGTCGAGGACTATAGCAATCAGCCCCAGCATTTT
d_gene: -
j_gene: TRBJ1-5
v_gene: TRBV6-1
abundance: many

CDR3aa: CASSRGTGFYEQYF
CDR3nt: TGTGCCAGTAGTAGGGGAACAGGTTTCTACGAGCAGTACTTC
d_gene: -
j_gene: TRBJ2-7
v_gene: TRBV19
abundance: many

CDR3aa: CATSEPTGGRETDTQYF
CDR3nt: TGTGCCACCAGTGAGCCCACCGGGGGTAGGGAGACAGATACGCAGTATTTT
d_gene: -
j_gene: TRBJ2-3
v_gene: TRBV24-1
abundance: -

CDR3aa: CASSLAPLRGHTGELFF
CDR3nt: TGTGCCAGCAGTTTAGCCCCTCTCAGGGGGCACACCGGGGAGCTGTTTTTT
d_gene: TRBD1
j_gene: TRBJ2-2
v_gene: TRBV27
abundance: -

CDR3aa: CASSWTSGSHEQYF
CDR3nt: TGTGCCAGCAGCTGGACTAGCGGGAGCCACGAGCAGTACTTC
d_gene: TRBD2
j_gene: TRBJ2-7
v_gene: TRBV5-1
abundance: -

CDR3aa: CASSNRSPIGGTEAFF
CDR3nt: TGTGCCAGCAGTAACCGCAGCCCAATCGGGGGGACTGAAGCTTTCTTT
d_gene: -
j_gene: TRBJ1-1
v_gene: TRBV27
abundance: -

CDR3aa: CASLWGELGEQYF
CDR3nt: TGTGCCAGTCTCTGGGGGGAATTGGGCGAGCAGTACTTC
d_gene: -
j_gene: TRBJ2-7
v_gene: TRBV6-2/TRBV6-3
abundance: many

CDR3aa: CASSPLGRPAPFFETQYF
CDR3nt: TGTGCCAGCAGCCCTCTTGGGCGGCCAGCACCATTTTTCGAGACCCAGTACTTC
d_gene: -
j_gene: TRBJ2-5
v_gene: TRBV11-2
abundance: few

CDR3aa: CASSRRTGGNTIYF
CDR3nt: TGTGCCAGCAGTCGTCGGACAGGTGGAAACACCATATATTTT
d_gene: TRBD1
j_gene: TRBJ1-3
v_gene: TRBV6-2/TRBV6-3
abundance: many

CDR3aa: CASSRAGQGINTGELFF
CDR3nt: TGCGCCAGCAGCAGGGCGGGACAGGGGATAAACACCGGGGAGCTGTTTTTT
d_gene: TRBD1
j_gene: TRBJ2-2
v_gene: TRBV5-1
abundance: many

CDR3aa: CASSPPGRAETQYF
CDR3nt: TGTGCCAGCTCACCACCGGGCAGGGCAGAGACCCAGTACTTC
d_gene: -
j_gene: TRBJ2-5
v_gene: TRBV18
abundance: -

CDR3aa: CASSLPRAYSYEQYF
CDR3nt: TGTGCCAGCAGTCTCCCACGGGCGTACTCCTACGAGCAGTACTTC
d_gene: -
j_gene: TRBJ2-7
v_gene: TRBV12-3/TRBV12-4
abundance: few

CDR3aa: CASSSRVRTGTDTQYF
CDR3nt: TGTGCCAGCAGCTCCCGGGTCCGGACTGGCACAGATACGCAGTATTTT
d_gene: -
j_gene: TRBJ2-3
v_gene: TRBV5-4
abundance: many

CDR3aa: CASSRDRGIYEQYF
CDR3nt: TGTGCCAGCAGCCGGGACAGGGGAATCTACGAGCAGTACTTC
d_gene: TRBD1
j_gene: TRBJ2-7
v_gene: TRBV6-2/TRBV6-3
abundance: many

CDR3aa: CASSLPRLGGNAIYF
CDR3nt: TGTGCCAGCAGTTTACCGAGACTGGGGGGAAACGCCATATATTTT
d_gene: -
j_gene: TRBJ1-3
v_gene: TRBV27
abundance: -

CDR3aa: CASSLIIGATHNEQFF
CDR3nt: TGTGCCAGCAGTTTAATCATAGGAGCCACCCACAATGAGCAGTTCTTC
d_gene: -
j_gene: TRBJ2-1
v_gene: TRBV27
abundance: many

CDR3aa: CASSPGREQFF
CDR3nt: TGTGCCAGCAGTCCGGGACGTGAGCAGTTCTTC
d_gene: -
j_gene: TRBJ2-1
v_gene: TRBV6-2/TRBV6-3
abundance: many

CDR3aa: CASGTGGGSNQPQHF
CDR3nt: TGTGCCAGCGGAACCGGGGGGGGTAGCAATCAGCCCCAGCATTTT
d_gene: -
j_gene: TRBJ1-5
v_gene: TRBV12-3/TRBV12-4
abundance: many

CDR3aa: CASSQSSSGGAYYNEQFF
CDR3nt: TGTGCCAGCAGCCAATCGTCTAGCGGGGGGGCCTACTACAATGAGCAGTTCTTC
d_gene: TRBD2
j_gene: TRBJ2-1
v_gene: TRBV3-1
abundance: -

CDR3aa: CASSPGRTGELFF
CDR3nt: TGTGCCAGCAGCCCTGGTAGAACCGGGGAGCTGTTTTTT
d_gene: -
j_gene: TRBJ2-2
v_gene: TRBV2
abundance: many

CDR3aa: CASSPAGTSGVYEQFF
CDR3nt: TGTGCCAGCTCACCCGCCGGGACTAGCGGGGTCTATGAGCAGTTCTTC
d_gene: TRBD2
j_gene: TRBJ2-1
v_gene: TRBV18
abundance: -

CDR3aa: CASSMGANSNQPQHF
CDR3nt: TGTGCCAGTAGTATGGGGGCCAATAGCAATCAGCCCCAGCATTTT
d_gene: -
j_gene: TRBJ1-5
v_gene: TRBV19
abundance: -

CDR3aa: CASASGQVANEKLFF
CDR3nt: TGTGCCAGCGCCTCGGGGCAGGTCGCTAATGAAAAACTGTTTTTT
d_gene: -
j_gene: TRBJ1-4
v_gene: TRBV5-5
abundance: -

CDR3aa: CASSPGFGGLSYNEQFF
CDR3nt: TGTGCCAGCAGCCCAGGGTTCGGGGGGCTCTCCTACAATGAGCAGTTCTTC
d_gene: -
j_gene: TRBJ2-1
v_gene: TRBV7-3
abundance: many